This passage covers 5 T cell receptor beta chains from one sample sequenced in a study of early T cells in non-severe SARS-CoV-2 infection. TCRdb reprocessed the 5' RACE reads via MiXCR and lists one record per CDR3 protein. This table has more than 45,000 distinct CDR3 sequences, about 12% appearing once. The sample taken for sequencing was whole blood. Every receptor here comes from an adult who was a healthcare worker with PCR-confirmed SARS-CoV-2 infection or an uninfected control (not recorded which).

CDR3: CSAPNLGEKLFF. CDR3 nucleotide sequence: TGCAGTGCTCCAAACCTGGGCGAAAAACTGTTTTTT. The chain has TRBV20-1 and TRBJ1-4; D is unclear. CDR3 length equals 12 residues. V was trimmed by 5 bases and J by 8 bases, leaving 12 bases between them. CDR1 and CDR2 (germline): DFQATT, SNEGSKA (reference sequence).

This clonotype was seen many times. CDR3 bases: TGTGCCAGCAGCTTCGACGCGTTCGGGGGTGAGCAGTTCTTC. Translating gives CASSFDAFGGEQFF. V usage is TRBV7-3 and J usage is TRBJ2-1; D might be TRBD2 (6 bases). The CDR3 length is 14 residues. CDR1 and CDR2 from the germline V gene are SGHTA and FQGTGA. Trimming cost V 3 bases and J 9 bases, with 15 bases left between them.

This clonotype was seen a handful of times. V is TRBV18 and J is TRBJ1-5, with no clear D. The ends were cut back, 0 bases at V and 7 bases at J, with 10 bases in the middle. CDR3 length: 14 residues. Germline loops: CDR1 KGHSH, CDR2 LQKENI. The DNA of the CDR3 is TGTGCCAGCTCACCACCGGCAGTCGTACAGCCCCAGCATTTT. This codes for CASSPPAVVQPQHF.

This clonotype was recorded a few times. DNA of the CDR3: TGTGCCAGCAGCTCCAGGTTTAACTATGGCTACACCTTC. Protein product: CASSSRFNYGYTF. The gene calls are TRBV7-6 and TRBJ1-2; no reliable D call. Germline V CDR1 and CDR2: SGHVS, FNYEAQ. V was clipped by 4 bases and J by 1 base, with 7 bases between them. This CDR3 comprises 13 residues.

There are a few counts of this clonotype. The chain is built from TRBV7-9 and TRBJ2-7; D gene uncertain. V was cut by 1 base and J by 5 bases, with 15 bases left in between. CDR1 and CDR2 (germline): SEHNR, FQNEAQ (reference sequence). This CDR3 region has 15 residues. The CDR3 DNA sequence: TGTGCCAGCAGCTTAGACGGAACCCCGGTGGACGAGCAGTACTTC. Amino acids: CASSLDGTPVDEQYF.